Sequencing of this TCR beta chain was carried out in a study of T cell changes during pregnancy in multiple sclerosis. The table came from immunoSEQ multiplex PCR; TCRdb's copy has only in-frame clones and leaves some out. The repertoire consists of about 80,000 clones, with around 90% occurring once and the leading ten covering around 2.6%. The receptor comes from a female donor with multiple sclerosis, enrolled in a pregnancy study. Source: peripheral blood, taken before pregnancy.

The CDR3 nucleotides read TGCGCCAGCAGCTTGCGGGAGAGCTCTGGAAACACCATATATTTT. This sequence encodes CASSLRESSGNTIYF. The V gene is TRBV5-1, the J gene TRBJ1-3; no clear D gene. CDR3 length: 15 residues. V lost 1 base to trimming and J lost 0 bases, with 8 bases between them. Per the germline V gene, CDR1 is SGHRS and CDR2 is YFSETQ.